These T cell receptor beta chains were read from a single sample in a study of blood T cell repertoires in COVID-19. The table came from immunoSEQ multiplex PCR; TCRdb's copy has only in-frame clones and leaves some out. Counted here are 350,000 to 550,000 clones, roughly 91% occurring once; the ten biggest clones make up around 4.4%. Sequencing was carried out using peripheral blood. These receptor sequences come from a woman aged 25 to 39 with acute or convalescent COVID-19. Both conserved end residues are part of each CDR3. A D gene is named only where the DNA matches it firmly. Not all rows give a size; the values are once, few, many and, for expanded clones, a class.

j_gene: TRBJ2-7; d_gene: .; abundance: .; v_gene: TRBV15; CDR3nt: TGTGCCACCAGCAGAGATCGGACAGCAGCCTACGAGCAGTACTTC; CDR3aa: CATSRDRTAAYEQYF
j_gene: TRBJ1-3; d_gene: .; abundance: few; v_gene: TRBV4-1; CDR3nt: TGCGCCAGCAGCCGGGACACTTACCTCTCTGGAAACACCATATATTTT; CDR3aa: CASSRDTYLSGNTIYF
j_gene: TRBJ2-4; d_gene: TRBD2; abundance: .; v_gene: TRBV2; CDR3nt: TGTGCCAGCAGCGCCATGGGGGGGAGGGGCAAAAACATTCAGTACTTC; CDR3aa: CASSAMGGRGKNIQYF
j_gene: TRBJ1-2; d_gene: .; abundance: .; v_gene: TRBV29-1; CDR3nt: TGCAGCGTGGGGGCGGGGGGAGCTCACTATGGCTACACCTTC; CDR3aa: CSVGAGGAHYGYTF
j_gene: TRBJ1-5; d_gene: .; abundance: .; v_gene: TRBV5-1; CDR3nt: TGCGCCAGCAGCTTGGCTTTCCCGAAGAGATCCAATCAGCCCCAGCATTTT; CDR3aa: CASSLAFPKRSNQPQHF
j_gene: TRBJ2-7; d_gene: .; abundance: .; v_gene: TRBV19; CDR3nt: TGTGCCAGTAGTATGGGACACCTTTACGAGCAGTACTTC; CDR3aa: CASSMGHLYEQYF
j_gene: TRBJ2-1; d_gene: .; abundance: .; v_gene: TRBV11-3; CDR3nt: TGTGCCAGCAGCCTCTCGGGAAGCAATGAGCAGTTCTTC; CDR3aa: CASSLSGSNEQFF
j_gene: TRBJ2-1; d_gene: .; abundance: .; v_gene: TRBV5-5; CDR3nt: TGTGCCAGCAGCTTGGGGACTTATGGTTCCTACAATGAGCAGTTCTTC; CDR3aa: CASSLGTYGSYNEQFF
j_gene: TRBJ1-6; d_gene: .; abundance: .; v_gene: TRBV4-1; CDR3nt: TGCGCCAGCAGCCAAGATCTTCGTGAGAGCTCCTATAATTCACCCCTCCACTTT; CDR3aa: CASSQDLRESSYNSPLHF
j_gene: TRBJ2-3; d_gene: .; abundance: .; v_gene: TRBV30; CDR3nt: TGTGCCTGGAGTGGAAGGAGGCTAGGCTCTGATTCGCAGTATTTT; CDR3aa: CAWSGRRLGSDSQYF
j_gene: TRBJ2-3; d_gene: TRBD2; abundance: .; v_gene: TRBV5-1; CDR3nt: TGCGCCAGCAGCCTGACTAGCGCCTTCACAGATACGCAGTATTTT; CDR3aa: CASSLTSAFTDTQYF
j_gene: TRBJ1-2; d_gene: TRBD1; abundance: .; v_gene: TRBV18; CDR3nt: TGTGCCAGCTCACCACAGACAGGGGAAGTCTATGGCTACACCTTC; CDR3aa: CASSPQTGEVYGYTF
j_gene: TRBJ1-6; d_gene: .; abundance: .; v_gene: TRBV30; CDR3nt: TGTGCCTGGGTCGGGACATATAATTCACCCCTCCACTTT; CDR3aa: CAWVGTYNSPLHF
j_gene: TRBJ1-1; d_gene: .; abundance: .; v_gene: TRBV10-1; CDR3nt: TGCGCCAGCAGTGCAGGGGCGAATGAAGCTTTCTTT; CDR3aa: CASSAGANEAFF
j_gene: TRBJ2-5; d_gene: .; abundance: .; v_gene: TRBV4-1; CDR3nt: TGCGCCAGCAGCCAGATCGGGGAGACCCAGTACTTC; CDR3aa: CASSQIGETQYF
j_gene: TRBJ2-3; d_gene: TRBD2; abundance: .; v_gene: TRBV3-1/TRBV3-2; CDR3nt: TGTGCCAGCAGCCAAGACGCAGTAGCGGGGGCCTACACAGATACGCAGTATTTT; CDR3aa: CASSQDAVAGAYTDTQYF
j_gene: TRBJ1-2; d_gene: TRBD1; abundance: .; v_gene: TRBV5-5; CDR3nt: TGTGCCAGCGACCAGGGGGCCGAGTATGGCTACACCTTC; CDR3aa: CASDQGAEYGYTF
j_gene: TRBJ2-1; d_gene: .; abundance: once; v_gene: TRBV10-3; CDR3nt: TGTGCCATCACCGGACCCGCGGGGAGTGAGCAGTTCTTC; CDR3aa: CAITGPAGSEQFF
j_gene: TRBJ2-1; d_gene: .; abundance: once; v_gene: TRBV7-3; CDR3nt: TGTGCCAGCAGCTTGGTGAGCCACGGGGATGAGCAGTTCTTC; CDR3aa: CASSLVSHGDEQFF
j_gene: TRBJ1-3; d_gene: TRBD1; abundance: .; v_gene: TRBV30; CDR3nt: TGTGCCTGGAGCGAGGACAGGCCCATCGGATACGGCATATATTTT; CDR3aa: CAWSEDRPIGYGIYF
j_gene: TRBJ1-1; d_gene: .; abundance: .; v_gene: TRBV12-3/TRBV12-4; CDR3nt: TGTGCCAGCAAGGAGGGATGGGCCACTGAAGCTTTCTTT; CDR3aa: CASKEGWATEAFF
j_gene: TRBJ1-4; d_gene: TRBD1; abundance: .; v_gene: TRBV28; CDR3nt: TGTGCCAGCAGTGGACAGGGGGCGCAGGGGATTGCCAATGAAAAACTGTTTTTT; CDR3aa: CASSGQGAQGIANEKLFF
j_gene: TRBJ2-1; d_gene: TRBD2; abundance: .; v_gene: TRBV27; CDR3nt: TGTGCCAGCAGTACAGCCCAGCGGGGCGACTCCTACAATGAGCAGTTCTTC; CDR3aa: CASSTAQRGDSYNEQFF